This entry lists 21 T cell receptor beta chains sequenced from one sample in a study of T cell changes during pregnancy in multiple sclerosis (dated by TCRdb to the late 2010s). Receptor libraries were prepared by the immunoSEQ multiplex PCR assay. The immuneACCESS repertoire file appears here via TCRdb, limited to in-frame rearrangements. These files lack a portion of the clones; in checked studies, under half of the deficit traces to unresolved V genes, and the cause of the others is not known. Present in this sample are some 70,000 clones, about 90% of which were seen just once. Of the sample, about 0.92% falls within the top ten clones. The material was peripheral blood, obtained in the second trimester of pregnancy. The receptors were sampled from a female donor with multiple sclerosis, enrolled in a pregnancy study.

The chain couples TRBV4-1 to TRBJ2-7, with 11 bases aligning to TRBD2. Germline loops: CDR1 MGHRA, CDR2 YSYEKL. CDR3 length equals 14 residues. With V trimmed by 5 bases and J by 3 bases, 3 bases remained unmatched. In DNA form, the CDR3 reads TGCGCCAGCAGCAGACTAGCGGGGAACTACGAGCAGTACTTC. It is translated as CASSRLAGNYEQYF.

J is TRBJ1-6 and V is TRBV7-3; weak D call: TRBD1 (5 bases). Trimming cost V 4 bases and J 8 bases, with 12 bases left between them. Germline V gene sequence: CDR1 SGHTA, CDR2 FQGTGA. This CDR3 region has 14 residues. DNA of the CDR3: TGTGCCAGCAGCTATAGGGGTGATGATTCACCCCTCCACTTT. It specifies CASSYRGDDSPLHF. Variable domain in full (rest from reference TRBV7-3 and TRBJ1-6): GAGVSQTPSNKVTEKGKYVELRCDPISGHTALYWYRQSLGQGPEFLIYFQGTGAADDSGLPNDRFFAVRPEGSVSTLKIQRTERGDSAVYLCASSYRGDDSPLHFGNGTRLTVT.

The V call is TRBV4-2, the J call TRBJ2-7; 15 bases fit TRBD2. The CDR3 length is 16 residues. CDR1 is LGHNA, CDR2 YNFKEQ, per germline. With 3 bases clipped from V and 3 bases from J, the junction kept 3 bases outside the gene matches. This chain's CDR3 is CASSQTGLAGGYEQYF. CDR3 nucleotide sequence: TGTGCCAGCAGCCAGACGGGACTAGCGGGGGGCTACGAGCAGTACTTC.

V and J are TRBV4-3 and TRBJ2-1; D is possibly TRBD2 (6 bases). V was pared by 4 bases and J by 8 bases, with 15 bases between. The CDR3 covers 14 residues. The germline V gene has CDR1 LGHNA and CDR2 YSLEER. CDR3 sequence: CASSRRDSRDEQFF. The CDR3 DNA reads as TGCGCCAGCAGCCGGCGGGACTCACGGGATGAGCAGTTCTTC.

V and J are TRBV6-5 and TRBJ2-7; D not certain. Germline V gene data show CDR1 as MNHEY and CDR2 as SVGAGI. The V and J ends lost 4 bases and 0 bases respectively, with 7 bases between them. The CDR3 consists of 13 residues. The CDR3: CASSSTSSYEQYF. CDR3 DNA sequence: TGTGCCAGCAGTTCCACGAGCTCCTACGAGCAGTACTTC.

This clone was seen many times. The J gene is TRBJ1-5, the V gene TRBV5-5; D is ambiguous. The CDR3 consists of 14 residues. Germline CDR1 SGHKS, CDR2 YYEKEE (reference sequence). V dropped 4 bases and J dropped 1 base, with 9 bases sitting between them. CDR3 nucleotide sequence: TGTGCCAGCAGCCGGGAGGTGAGCAATCAGCCCCAGCATTTT. This sequence encodes CASSREVSNQPQHF.

The chain carries TRBV29-1 and TRBJ2-3; D may be TRBD1 (6 bases). The CDR3 extends over 13 amino acids. The germline V gene encodes CDR1 SQVTM and CDR2 ANQGSEA. V dropped 3 bases and J dropped 0 bases, with 7 bases sitting between them. CDR3 nucleotides: TGCAGCGTTGATGGACAGAGCACAGATACGCAGTATTTT. Amino acid sequence: CSVDGQSTDTQYF.

The V and J genes are TRBV5-4 and TRBJ2-3; possible D gene TRBD1, 6 bases. Germline V CDR1 and CDR2: SGHNT, YYREEE (reference sequence). V was clipped by 0 bases and J by 5 bases, with 19 bases between them. The CDR3 spans 17 residues. The CDR3 DNA reads TGTGCCAGCAGCTTGGGGGGTGCGTCAGGGGCCGGAGATACGCAGTATTTT. Its translation is CASSLGGASGAGDTQYF.

This clone has a single count. The V and J genes are TRBV4-3 and TRBJ1-4, with D possibly being TRBD1 (5 bases). Germline V gene data show CDR1 as LGHNA and CDR2 as YSLEER. Trimming stripped 5 bases from V and 7 bases from J, with 17 bases between. This CDR3 region has 15 residues. In nucleotides, the CDR3 is TGCGCCAGCAGCGAAGGGGCAGTTGTCGGTGAAAAACTGTTTTTT. The encoded protein is CASSEGAVVGEKLFF.

The rearrangement uses TRBV7-7 and TRBJ1-1; D is perhaps TRBD1 (6 bases). The CDR3 covers 17 residues. The germline V gene encodes CDR1 SSHAT and CDR2 FNYEAQ (reference sequence). The ends were cut back, 5 bases at V and 3 bases at J, with 22 bases in the middle. CDR3 in DNA: TGTGCCAGCAGCCCTACAGGGCCAAACGAAGTTTACACTGAAGCTTTCTTT. It encodes CASSPTGPNEVYTEAFF.

CDR3 sequence (DNA): TGTGCCATCAAATCGGTCCCGGCGGGGGGGCTTGATACGCAGTATTTT. Translating it yields CAIKSVPAGGLDTQYF. This chain connects TRBV10-3 to TRBJ2-3, with 9 nucleotides matching TRBD2. The germline CDR1 and CDR2 sequences are ENHRY and SYGVKD. With V trimmed by 7 bases and J by 6 bases, 14 bases remained unmatched. This CDR3 has 16 residues.

The V and J genes are TRBV15 and TRBJ1-1, with TRBD1 matching 11 bases. Trimming cost V 3 bases and J 3 bases; bases outside gene matches: 3. Germline assignment: CDR1 LNHNV and CDR2 YYDKDF (reference sequence). The CDR3 spans 15 residues. CDR3: CATSRDRGPDTEAFF. The DNA for the CDR3 is TGTGCCACCAGCAGGGACAGGGGGCCGGACACTGAAGCTTTCTTT.

This chain connects TRBV19 to TRBJ2-7; maybe TRBD1 (5 bases). The germline V and J ends were trimmed by 6 bases and 2 bases, with 14 bases remaining between them. The CDR3 has 14 residues. Germline CDR1 LNHDA, CDR2 SQIVND (reference sequence). The CDR3 reads CASSGQGGPYEQYF. CDR3 nucleotides: TGTGCCAGTAGCGGGCAGGGTGGGCCCTACGAGCAGTACTTC.

V gene TRBV6-6 combines with J gene TRBJ2-7; TRBD1 might be the D (5 bases). Looked up from germline, CDR1 is MNHNY and CDR2 is SVGAGI (reference sequence). Trimming shortened V by 8 bases and J by 3 bases, and 17 bases separated the two germline ends. The CDR3 length is 14 residues. The CDR3 region is CASQGSMNNYEQYF. In DNA, the CDR3 is TGTGCCAGCCAGGGAAGCATGAATAACTACGAGCAGTACTTC.

This clone has just one count. The chain has TRBV13 and TRBJ1-4; no firm D call. CDR1 is PRHDT and CDR2 is FYEKMQ in the germline V gene (reference sequence). The V end was cut by 3 bases, the J end by 0 bases, with 5 bases between. The CDR3 covers 14 residues. CDR3 residues: CASSFTATNEKLFF. In DNA form, the CDR3 reads TGTGCCAGCAGCTTTACTGCAACTAATGAAAAACTGTTTTTT. Looking up the rest from reference TRBV13 and TRBJ1-4 gives the full variable domain: AAGVIQSPRHLIKEKRETATLKCYPIPRHDTVYWYQQGPGQDPQFLISFYEKMQSDKGSIPDRFSAQQFSDYHSELNMSSLELGDSALYFCASSFTATNEKLFFGSGTQLSVL.

The chain employs TRBV7-2 and TRBJ1-1; D unresolved. V was cut by 1 base and J by 1 base, with 7 bases left in between. Germline V gene data show CDR1 as SGHTA and CDR2 as FQGNSA. The CDR3 is 14 amino acids. The CDR3 loop reads CASSLVRGNTEAFF. For the CDR3, the DNA is TGTGCCAGCAGCTTAGTGAGAGGGAACACTGAAGCTTTCTTT.

The chain employs TRBV7-2 and TRBJ2-1, with TRBD2 matching over 8 bases. Germline CDR1 and CDR2: SGHTA and FQGNSA. The CDR3 spans 18 residues. With 0 bases clipped from V and 2 bases from J, the junction kept 9 bases outside the gene matches. The CDR3 DNA reads as TGTGCCAGCAGCTTAGCGCTTGCGGGGGGCCCTGCCTACAATGAGCAGTTCTTC. Encoded protein: CASSLALAGGPAYNEQFF. Drawing the rest from reference TRBV7-2 and TRBJ2-1, the complete variable domain is GAGVSQSPSNKVTEKGKDVELRCDPISGHTALYWYRQSLGQGLEFLIYFQGNSAPDKSGLPSDRFSAERTGGSVSTLTIQRTQQEDSAVYLCASSLALAGGPAYNEQFFGPGTRLTVL.

This clone was picked up a small number of times. The CDR3 DNA follows: TGCAGTGCCCTCCTGAACACTGAAGCTTTCTTT. Translating gives CSALLNTEAFF. The rearrangement links TRBV20-1 to TRBJ1-1, with D uncertain. This CDR3 is built from 11 residues. The V end was cut by 6 bases, the J end by 0 bases, with 5 bases between. CDR1 and CDR2 from the germline V gene are DFQATT and SNEGSKA (reference sequence).

The genes are TRBV18 and TRBJ2-3, with 11 bases aligning to TRBD2. Losses at the gene ends were 5 bases for V and 3 bases for J; bases not matched to a gene: 7. Germline loops: CDR1 KGHSH, CDR2 LQKENI. CDR3 size: 16 residues. CDR3 sequence: CASSTIAGGLTDTQYF. The CDR3 coding sequence is TGTGCCAGCTCAACAATAGCGGGGGGGCTGACAGATACGCAGTATTTT.

This clone was seen more than once but under ten times. The junction departs from the called germline gene at one end, perhaps through a read error. The chain joins TRBV6-6 to TRBJ1-1; TRBD1 matches 11 bases. Per the germline V gene, CDR1 is MNHNY and CDR2 is SVGAGI (reference sequence). This CDR3 region has 14 residues. As DNA, the CDR3 is TGTGCCAGCAGTTACGGTGGCGCGGGACAGGGGGGTTATTTT. Protein: CASSYGGAGQGGYF.

This sequence joins TRBV19 and TRBJ1-4; 8 bases are shared with TRBD1. CDR1 and CDR2 from the germline V gene are LNHDA and SQIVND (reference sequence). The CDR3 extends over 15 amino acids. J was trimmed by 6 bases and V by 3 bases; bases with no gene match: 6. CDR3 loop: CASSIPGTGYEKLFF. In DNA, the CDR3 is TGTGCCAGTAGTATTCCCGGGACAGGCTATGAAAAACTGTTTTTT.